The following is a T cell receptor beta chain sequence with its context. The antigen is not known. Trimming took 6 bases from V and 2 from J, leaving 20 bases between them. CDR1 KGHSH and CDR2 LQKENI come from the germline V gene. The CDR3 contains 16 residues. This sample is drawn from a study of T cell repertoires in cytomegalovirus infection. Study context: In public TCR beta signatures, there were indications of both CMV infection and matching HLA type.

Study-level points and caveats: HLA-C-restricted, CMV-specific TCR beta clonotypes were dominant ex vivo.

TCRdb re-derived calls from the reads in MiXCR, one entry per CDR3 protein. This table holds 740,000 or so distinct CDR3 sequences, about a third found once. The sample taken for sequencing was PBMCs. V gene TRBV18 combines with J gene TRBJ2-7, with TRBD2 as a possible D gene (5 bases). The receptor's source is a human donor in good health (CMV status not recorded). Some clones in this sample may be carry-over from other donors' samples. The CDR3 region is CASSSRGQALPYEQYF. The CDR3 DNA reads TGTGCCAGCTCCTCACGAGGGCAGGCCCTCCCCTACGAGCAGTACTTC.